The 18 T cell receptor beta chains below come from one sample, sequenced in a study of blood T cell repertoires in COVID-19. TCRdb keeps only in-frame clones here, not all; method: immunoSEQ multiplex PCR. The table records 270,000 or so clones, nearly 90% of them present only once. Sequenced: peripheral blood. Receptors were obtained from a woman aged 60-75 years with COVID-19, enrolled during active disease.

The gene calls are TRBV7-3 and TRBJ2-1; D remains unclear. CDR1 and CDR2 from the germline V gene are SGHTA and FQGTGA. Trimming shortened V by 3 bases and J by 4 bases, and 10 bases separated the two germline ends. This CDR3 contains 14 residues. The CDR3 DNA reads TGTGCCAGCAGCTTGTCTTCCGGGTACAATGAGCAGTTCTTC. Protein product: CASSLSSGYNEQFF.

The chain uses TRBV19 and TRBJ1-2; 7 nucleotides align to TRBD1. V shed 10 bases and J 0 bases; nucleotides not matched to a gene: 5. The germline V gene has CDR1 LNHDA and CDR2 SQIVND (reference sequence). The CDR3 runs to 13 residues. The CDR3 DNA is TGTGCCACTAAGACAGGGCCTAACTATGGCTACACCTTC. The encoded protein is CATKTGPNYGYTF. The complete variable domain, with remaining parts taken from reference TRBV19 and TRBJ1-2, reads DGGITQSPKYLFRKEGQNVTLSCEQNLNHDAMYWYRQDPGQGLRLIYYSQIVNDFQKGDIAEGYSVSREKKESFPLTVTSAQKNPTAFYLCATKTGPNYGYTFGSGTRLTVV.

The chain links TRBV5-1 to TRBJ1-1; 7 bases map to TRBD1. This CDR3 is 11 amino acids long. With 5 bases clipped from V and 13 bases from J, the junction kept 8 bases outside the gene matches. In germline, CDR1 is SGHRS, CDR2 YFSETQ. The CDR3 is CASRNRDSNFF. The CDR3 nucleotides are TGCGCCAGCAGGAATCGGGACAGCAATTTCTTT.

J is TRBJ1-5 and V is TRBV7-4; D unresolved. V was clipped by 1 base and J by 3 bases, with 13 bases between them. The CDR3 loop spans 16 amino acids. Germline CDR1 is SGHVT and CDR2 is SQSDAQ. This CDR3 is CASSLELSYLNQPQHF. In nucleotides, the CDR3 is TGTGCCAGCAGCTTAGAGTTGAGTTATCTCAATCAGCCCCAGCATTTT.

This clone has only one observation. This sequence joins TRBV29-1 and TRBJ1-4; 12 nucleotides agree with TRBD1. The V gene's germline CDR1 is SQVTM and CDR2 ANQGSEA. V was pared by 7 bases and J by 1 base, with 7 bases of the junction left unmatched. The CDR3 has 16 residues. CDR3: CSATGQGAGTNEKLFF. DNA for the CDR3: TGCAGCGCCACGGGACAGGGGGCAGGAACTAATGAAAAACTGTTTTTT.

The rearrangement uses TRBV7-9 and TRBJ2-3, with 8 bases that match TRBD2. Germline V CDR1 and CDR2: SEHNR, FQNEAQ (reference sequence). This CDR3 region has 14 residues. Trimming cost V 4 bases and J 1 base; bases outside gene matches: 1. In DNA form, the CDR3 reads TGTGCCAGCAGCTCGGGGGGGGGCACAGATACGCAGTATTTT. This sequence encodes CASSSGGGTDTQYF.

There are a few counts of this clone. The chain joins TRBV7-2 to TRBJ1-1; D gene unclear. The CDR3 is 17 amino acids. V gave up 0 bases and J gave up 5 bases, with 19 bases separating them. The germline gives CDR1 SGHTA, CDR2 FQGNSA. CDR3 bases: TGTGCCAGCAGCTTAGCCCCGAGCGGCCCGGGGTGGACTGAAGCTTTCTTT. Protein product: CASSLAPSGPGWTEAFF.

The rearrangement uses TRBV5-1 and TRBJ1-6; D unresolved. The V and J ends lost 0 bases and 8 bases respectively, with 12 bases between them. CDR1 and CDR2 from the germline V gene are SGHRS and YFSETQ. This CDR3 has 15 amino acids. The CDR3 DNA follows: TGCGCCAGCAGCTTGGAGCGGCCAGGTGATTCACCCCTCCACTTT. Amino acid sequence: CASSLERPGDSPLHF.

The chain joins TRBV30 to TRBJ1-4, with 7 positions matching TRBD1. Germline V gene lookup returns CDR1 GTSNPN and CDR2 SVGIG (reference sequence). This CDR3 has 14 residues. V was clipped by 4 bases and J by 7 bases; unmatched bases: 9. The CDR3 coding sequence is TGTGCCTGGACCCCAGGGGGTAGGGGTGAAAAACTGTTTTTT. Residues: CAWTPGGRGEKLFF. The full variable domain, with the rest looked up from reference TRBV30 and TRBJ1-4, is SQTIHQWPATLVQPVGSPLSLECTVEGTSNPNLYWYRQAAGRGLQLLFYSVGIGQISSEVPQNLSASRPQDRQFILSSKKLLLSDSGFYLCAWTPGGRGEKLFFGSGTQLSVL.

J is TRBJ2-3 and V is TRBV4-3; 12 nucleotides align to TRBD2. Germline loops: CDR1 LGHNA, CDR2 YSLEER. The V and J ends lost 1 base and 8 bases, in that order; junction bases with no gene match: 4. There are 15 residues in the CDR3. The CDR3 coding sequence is TGCGCCAGCAGCCAAGTTACTAGCGGGGGGTTTACGCAGTATTTT. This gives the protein CASSQVTSGGFTQYF.

CDR3 sequence (DNA): TGTGCCAGTAGAAACTGGAACACTGAAGCTTTCTTT. It yields the protein CASRNWNTEAFF. This chain joins TRBV19 and TRBJ1-1; no definite D call. Trimming left V 6 bases short and J 1 base short, with 6 bases between. The CDR3 covers 12 residues. Per germline, CDR1 LNHDA and CDR2 SQIVND (reference sequence). Together with reference TRBV19 and TRBJ1-1, the CDR3 gives the full variable domain: DGGITQSPKYLFRKEGQNVTLSCEQNLNHDAMYWYRQDPGQGLRLIYYSQIVNDFQKGDIAEGYSVSREKKESFPLTVTSAQKNPTAFYLCASRNWNTEAFFGQGTRLTVV.

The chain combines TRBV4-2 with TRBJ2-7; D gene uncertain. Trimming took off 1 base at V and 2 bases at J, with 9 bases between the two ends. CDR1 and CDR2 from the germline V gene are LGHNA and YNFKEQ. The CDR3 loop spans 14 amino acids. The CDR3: CASSQVEHPYEQYF. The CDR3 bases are TGTGCCAGCAGCCAAGTTGAACACCCCTACGAGCAGTACTTC.

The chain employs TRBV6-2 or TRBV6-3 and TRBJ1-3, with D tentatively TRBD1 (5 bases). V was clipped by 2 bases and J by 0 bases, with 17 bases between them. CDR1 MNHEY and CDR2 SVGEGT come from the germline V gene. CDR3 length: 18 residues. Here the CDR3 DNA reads TGTGCCAGCAGTTACCGATCGTCCAGGGTCGTCTCTGGAAACACCATATATTTT. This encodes CASSYRSSRVVSGNTIYF.

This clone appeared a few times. The CDR3 bases are TGTGCCAGTAACGATCCGGGATTAATGACTGAAGCTTTCTTT. Translated, it gives CASNDPGLMTEAFF. The J gene is TRBJ1-1, the V gene TRBV19; D not resolved. The CDR3 length is 14 residues. Germline values: CDR1 LNHDA, CDR2 SQIVND (reference sequence). With 7 bases removed from V and 5 bases from J, the gap between germline ends came to 17 bases.

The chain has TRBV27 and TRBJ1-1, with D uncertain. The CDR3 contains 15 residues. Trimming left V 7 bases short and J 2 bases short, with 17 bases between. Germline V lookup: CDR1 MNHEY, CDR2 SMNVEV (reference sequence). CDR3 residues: CASTLNRNLNTEAFF. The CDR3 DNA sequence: TGTGCCAGCACCTTGAACAGAAATCTTAACACTGAAGCTTTCTTT.

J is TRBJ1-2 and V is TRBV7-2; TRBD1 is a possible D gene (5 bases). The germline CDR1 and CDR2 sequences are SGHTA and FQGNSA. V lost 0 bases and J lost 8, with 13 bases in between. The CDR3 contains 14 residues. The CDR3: CASSLARGGGGYTF. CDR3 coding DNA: TGTGCCAGCAGCTTAGCCCGCGGGGGAGGGGGCTACACCTTC.

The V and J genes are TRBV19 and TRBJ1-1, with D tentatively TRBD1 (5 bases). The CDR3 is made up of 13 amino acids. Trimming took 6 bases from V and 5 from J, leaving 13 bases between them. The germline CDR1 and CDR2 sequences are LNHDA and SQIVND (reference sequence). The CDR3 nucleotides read TGTGCCAGTAGCTCAGTGGGGCGGACTGAAGCTTTCTTT. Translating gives CASSSVGRTEAFF.

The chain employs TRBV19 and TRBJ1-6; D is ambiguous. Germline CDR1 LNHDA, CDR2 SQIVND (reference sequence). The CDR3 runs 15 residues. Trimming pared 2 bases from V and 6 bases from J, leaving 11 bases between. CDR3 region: CASSIQRGANSPLHF. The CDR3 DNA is TGTGCCAGTAGTATACAGCGAGGTGCTAATTCACCCCTCCACTTT.